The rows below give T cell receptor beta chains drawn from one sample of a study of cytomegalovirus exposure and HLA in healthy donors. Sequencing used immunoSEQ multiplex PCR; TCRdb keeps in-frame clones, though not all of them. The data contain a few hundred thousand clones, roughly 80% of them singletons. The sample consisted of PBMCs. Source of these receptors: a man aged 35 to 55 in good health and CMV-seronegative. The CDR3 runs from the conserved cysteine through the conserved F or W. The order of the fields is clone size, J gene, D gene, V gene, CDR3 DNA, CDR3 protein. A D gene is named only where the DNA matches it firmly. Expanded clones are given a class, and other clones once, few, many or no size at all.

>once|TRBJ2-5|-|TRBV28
TGTGCCACCCTACAAGAGACCCAGTACTTC
CATLQETQYF
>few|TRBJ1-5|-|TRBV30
TGTGCCTGGAGTTTGGGGGGACTCCTTAGCAATCAGCCCCAGCATTTT
CAWSLGGLLSNQPQHF
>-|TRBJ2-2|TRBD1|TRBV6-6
TGTGCCAGCAGGACTGACAGGGGCTTTACCGGGGAGCTGTTTTTT
CASRTDRGFTGELFF
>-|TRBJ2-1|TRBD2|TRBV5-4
TGTGCCAGCAGCAAGCGGGGGGCGACCTACAATGAGCAGTTCTTC
CASSKRGATYNEQFF
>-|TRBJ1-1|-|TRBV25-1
TGTGCCAGCAGTGAATATGGAGTTCTAGCTTTCTTT
CASSEYGVLAFF
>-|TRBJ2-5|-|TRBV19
TGTGCCAGTAGTACTTCGGGGAGAGAGACCCAGTACTTC
CASSTSGRETQYF
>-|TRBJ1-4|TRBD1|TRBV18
TGTGCCAGCTCTTCACGTATAACAGGGGGCAATGAAAAACTGTTTTTT
CASSSRITGGNEKLFF
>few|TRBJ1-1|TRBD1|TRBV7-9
TGTGCCAGCCACGGACAGGCTAGGGGGAACACTGAAGCTTTCTTT
CASHGQARGNTEAFF
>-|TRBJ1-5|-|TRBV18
TGTGCCAGCTCACCAGAGAGGTACAGCAATCAGCCCCAGCATTTT
CASSPERYSNQPQHF
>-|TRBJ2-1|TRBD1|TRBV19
TGTGCCAGTTCCGGCGGACAGGGGTCCTCAAGCTCCTACAATGAGCAGTTCTTC
CASSGGQGSSSSYNEQFF
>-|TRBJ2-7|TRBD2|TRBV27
TGTGCCAGCAGCCGGTCGGGGCTAGCGGTCTACGAGCAGTACTTC
CASSRSGLAVYEQYF
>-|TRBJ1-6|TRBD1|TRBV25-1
TGTGCCAGCAGTGGATGGACAGGGGCCAATTCACCCCTCCACTTT
CASSGWTGANSPLHF
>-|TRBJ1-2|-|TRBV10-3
TGTGCCATCAGCGCCTGGGGGGGGGATGGCTACACCTTC
CAISAWGGDGYTF
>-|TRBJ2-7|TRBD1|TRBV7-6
TGTGCCAGCAGCTTTCAGGACAGGGGCACCTACGAGCAGTACTTC
CASSFQDRGTYEQYF
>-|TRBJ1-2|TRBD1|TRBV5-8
TGTGCCAGCAACCGGAACAGGGGGATTAACTATGGCTACACCTTC
CASNRNRGINYGYTF
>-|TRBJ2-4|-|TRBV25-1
TGTGCCAGCAGTGGCGCAGGGGTCGGCAAAAACATTCAGTACTTC
CASSGAGVGKNIQYF
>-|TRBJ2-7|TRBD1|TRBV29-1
TGCAGCGGCCGGGACAGCTACTACGAGCAGTACTTC
CSGRDSYYEQYF
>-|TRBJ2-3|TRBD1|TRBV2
TGTGCCAGCAGTACGGGACAGGGGTACGAGGGAGATACGCAGTATTTT
CASSTGQGYEGDTQYF
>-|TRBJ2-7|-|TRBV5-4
TGTGCCAGCAGCTTTGGGGGGATCGAGCAGTACTTC
CASSFGGIEQYF
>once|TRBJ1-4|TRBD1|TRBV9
TGTGCCAGCAGCGCCAGGGGGCAAACAACTAATGAAAAACTGTTTTTT
CASSARGQTTNEKLFF
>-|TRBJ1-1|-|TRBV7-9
TGTTCCAGCAGCTCCCGACAGAGCTACACTGAAGCTTTCTTT
CSSSSRQSYTEAFF
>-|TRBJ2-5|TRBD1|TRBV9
TGTGCCAGCAGCGTACGGCCGGGACAGCAAGAGACCCAGTACTTC
CASSVRPGQQETQYF
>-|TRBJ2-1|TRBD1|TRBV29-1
TGCAGCGTTGAGAGACAGGGGGGGCAGTTCTTC
CSVERQGGQFF
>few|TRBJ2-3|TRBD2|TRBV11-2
TGTGCCAGCAGCTCCTTGCGGACTAGCGGGGGGCAACCACCTTTGCAGTATTTT
CASSSLRTSGGQPPLQYF
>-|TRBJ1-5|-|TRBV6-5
TGTGCCAGCAGCCCCGGGGAGTCAAGGGCCCAGCATTTT
CASSPGESRAQHF
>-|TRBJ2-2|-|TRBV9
TGTGCCAGCAGCGTTTGGGAGGCCGGGGAGCTGTTTTTT
CASSVWEAGELFF
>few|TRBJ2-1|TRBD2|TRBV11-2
TGTGCCAGCAGCTTCGCTAGCGGGGGGATGGATGAGCAGTTCTTC
CASSFASGGMDEQFF
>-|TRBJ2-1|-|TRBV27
TGTGCCAGCAGTCCCTTGGAGGGCCAGCAGTTCTTC
CASSPLEGQQFF
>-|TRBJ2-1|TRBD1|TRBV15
TGTGCCACCAGCAGAGATAGGGGGGCGGACAGGGGAAACAATGAGCAGTTCTTC
CATSRDRGADRGNNEQFF
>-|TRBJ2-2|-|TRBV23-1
TGCGCCAGCAGTCAATCGGGTCAGGGCCCTCGAACCGGGGAGCTGTTTTTT
CASSQSGQGPRTGELFF
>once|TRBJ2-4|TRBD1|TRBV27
TGTGCCAGCAGCCTGGGGACAGGGGAGGGCTGGGGCGCCAAAAACATTCAGTACTTC
CASSLGTGEGWGAKNIQYF
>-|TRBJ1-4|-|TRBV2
TGTGCCAGCAGTGAAAGCAGGTTTGCCTCCAATGAAAAACTGTTTTTT
CASSESRFASNEKLFF
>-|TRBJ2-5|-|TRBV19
TGTGCCAGTAGTAGATCCGGGTTCGGTGAGACCCAGTACTTC
CASSRSGFGETQYF
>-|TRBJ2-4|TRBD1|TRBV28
TGTGCCAGCAGCCCCCAGAGGGGGCAAAACATTCAGTACTTC
CASSPQRGQNIQYF
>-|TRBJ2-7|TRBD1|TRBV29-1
TGCAGCGTGATACAGGGGTTACACGAGCAGTACTTC
CSVIQGLHEQYF
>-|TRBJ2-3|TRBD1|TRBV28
TGTGCCAGCGCTGGACAGGGGTTCACAGATACGCAGTATTTT
CASAGQGFTDTQYF
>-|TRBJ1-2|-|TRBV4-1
TGCGCCAGCAGCCAAGTTCCCCCCAATTATGGCTACACCTTC
CASSQVPPNYGYTF
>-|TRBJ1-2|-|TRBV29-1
TGCAGCGCCACCGACAGGCCCGCCTATGGCTACACCTTC
CSATDRPAYGYTF
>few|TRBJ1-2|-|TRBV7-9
TGTGCCAGCAGCCCCCAGTATGGCTACACCTTC
CASSPQYGYTF
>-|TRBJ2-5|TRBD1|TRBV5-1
TGCGCCAGCAACCACGGACAGGATGAGACCCAGTACTTC
CASNHGQDETQYF
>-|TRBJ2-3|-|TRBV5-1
TGCGCCAGCAGCCGGCTAGACAGATCTAGCACAGATACGCAGTATTTT
CASSRLDRSSTDTQYF
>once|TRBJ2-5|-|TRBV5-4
TGTGCCAGCAGCCCGAACACCGAGACCCAGTACTTC
CASSPNTETQYF
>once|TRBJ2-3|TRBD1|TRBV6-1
TGTGCCAGCAGCCCCGGACAGGGAGGAGATACGCAGTATTTT
CASSPGQGGDTQYF
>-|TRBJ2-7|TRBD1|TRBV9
TGTGCCAGCAGCCCCCGGACAGGGACGGGGTACGAGCAGTACTTC
CASSPRTGTGYEQYF
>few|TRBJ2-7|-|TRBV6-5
TGTGCCAGCAGTTACTCCTCGCTAGGGGCCTACGAGCAGTACTTC
CASSYSSLGAYEQYF
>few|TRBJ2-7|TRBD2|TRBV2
TGTGCCAGCAGCACAAGCGGGGGCCAATACGAGCAGTACTTC
CASSTSGGQYEQYF
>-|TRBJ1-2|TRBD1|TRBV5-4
TGTGCCAGCAGCTTGGGGCAGGGGACAGCCTATGGGATAGCTAACTATGGCTACACCTTC
CASSLGQGTAYGIANYGYTF
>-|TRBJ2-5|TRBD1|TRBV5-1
TGCGCCAGCAGCCATGGGGACAGTCAAGAGACCCAGTACTTC
CASSHGDSQETQYF
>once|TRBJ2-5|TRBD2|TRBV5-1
TGCGCCAGCAGCGCCCCTTCTCTAGCGGGAGGAGGAGACCAGTACTTC
CASSAPSLAGGGDQYF
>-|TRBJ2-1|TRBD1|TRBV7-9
TGTGCCAGCAGCCAAGACAGGGGGGAAATAGGGAATGAGCAGTTCTTC
CASSQDRGEIGNEQFF
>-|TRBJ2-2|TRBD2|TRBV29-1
TGCAGCGTTGAAGCTTCTAGCGGGGCGATCGGGGAGCTGTTTTTT
CSVEASSGAIGELFF
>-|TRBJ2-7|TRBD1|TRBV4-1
TGCGCCAGCAGCCAAGATAGGGGGACAGCCTACGAGCAGTACTTC
CASSQDRGTAYEQYF
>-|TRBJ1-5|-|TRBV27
TGTGCCAGCAGTTCGACAAGTAATCAGCCCCAGCATTTT
CASSSTSNQPQHF
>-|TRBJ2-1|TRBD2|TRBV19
TGTGCCAGTAGCCCACTCGGGGTAGCGGGGGTCATGCAGTCCCTCAATGAGCAGTTCTTC
CASSPLGVAGVMQSLNEQFF